This is a list of T cell receptor beta chains from one sample in a study of T cell changes during pregnancy in multiple sclerosis. Here immunoSEQ multiplex PCR was the method, and the copy in TCRdb shows in-frame clones only, minus some. The sample has approximately 48,000 clones; roughly nine tenths are singletons. The sample was CD4+ T cells from peripheral blood mononuclear cells, taken after pregnancy. These receptors were obtained from a female donor with multiple sclerosis, enrolled in a pregnancy study. The CDR3 runs from the conserved cysteine through the conserved F or W. The D gene is left open where the match is weak. A row's size may be missing; if present it is once, few, many or a size class.

>TRBJ2-1|TRBV18|15|NA|NA
TGTGCCAGCTCACCGAGGAAGGGGCCTCTCAATGAGCAGTTCTTC
CASSPRKGPLNEQFF
>TRBJ1-1|TRBV11-1|14|once|TRBD1
TGTGCCAGCAGCTGGGGACAGGGTAGCACTGAAGCTTTCTTT
CASSWGQGSTEAFF
>TRBJ1-2|TRBV7-2|14|NA|TRBD1
TGTGCCAGCAGGCCAGGGGGAGTGAGGGGTGGCTACACCTTC
CASRPGGVRGGYTF
>TRBJ2-5|TRBV19|14|NA|TRBD1
TGTGCCAGCATAGACAGGGGGCGATTAGAGACCCAGTACTTC
CASIDRGRLETQYF
>TRBJ2-7|TRBV29-1|10|NA|NA
TGCAGCGTTGCCACCTACGAGCAGTACTTC
CSVATYEQYF
>TRBJ1-2|TRBV7-2|13|NA|TRBD1
TGTGCCAGCAGCTGGGACAGGGACTATGGCTACACCTTC
CASSWDRDYGYTF
>TRBJ1-3|TRBV5-1|14|NA|NA
TGCGCCAGCAGCCAAGGGGGTTCTGGAAACACCATATATTTT
CASSQGGSGNTIYF
>TRBJ2-2|TRBV6-1|13|NA|NA
TGTGCCAGCTGGGGCAGGGGCACCGGGGAGCTGTTTTTT
CASWGRGTGELFF
>TRBJ2-2|TRBV11-3|13|NA|TRBD1
TGTGCCAGCAGCAACAGGGGAACCGGGGAGCTGTTTTTT
CASSNRGTGELFF
>TRBJ2-1|TRBV5-1|14|NA|NA
TGCGCCAGCAGCTTTGGAAACAGCTACAATGAGCAGTTCTTC
CASSFGNSYNEQFF
>TRBJ2-7|TRBV5-1|16|NA|TRBD2
TGCGCCAGCAGCTTGATAAGCGGGAGGGCCAGCAACGAGCAGTACTTC
CASSLISGRASNEQYF
>TRBJ1-1|TRBV20-1|11|NA|TRBD1
TGCAGTGCCCGACAGGGCACTGAAGCTTTCTTT
CSARQGTEAFF
>TRBJ2-2|TRBV28|12|NA|NA
TGTGCCAGCAGCCTTCGGACCGGGGAGCTGTTTTTT
CASSLRTGELFF
>TRBJ1-3|TRBV29-1|13|NA|NA
TGCAGCTCTACAGGGCCCTCTGGAAACACCATATATTTT
CSSTGPSGNTIYF
>TRBJ2-1|TRBV5-1|19|few|TRBD2
TGCGCCAGCAGCATCGATGGACTAGCGGGAGCCTTCCCTGACAATGAGCAGTTCTTC
CASSIDGLAGAFPDNEQFF
>TRBJ2-1|TRBV7-3|12|NA|TRBD2
TGTGCCAGCAGCTTAATCGGGCGGGAGTACTTCTTC
CASSLIGREYFF
>TRBJ2-7|TRBV28|15|few|NA
TGTGCCAGCAGTTCGCTACACAGGCTGCCCTACGAGCAGTACTTC
CASSSLHRLPYEQYF
>TRBJ1-2|TRBV30|12|NA|TRBD1
TGTGCCACCCTACAGGGGAACTATGGCTACACCTTC
CATLQGNYGYTF
>TRBJ2-3|TRBV25-1|16|NA|NA
TGTGCCAGCACCGGGGTCTCGGCCGCTAGCACAGATACGCAGTATTTT
CASTGVSAASTDTQYF
>TRBJ1-2|TRBV5-6|14|NA|NA
TGTGCCAGCAGCTTGCAGGGGTATGACTATGGCTACACCTTC
CASSLQGYDYGYTF
>TRBJ1-5|TRBV28|16|once|NA
TGTGCCACCTCTGACCCCTCCGGGTATGGCAATCAGCCCCAGCATTTT
CATSDPSGYGNQPQHF
>TRBJ1-5|TRBV19|15|NA|NA
TGTGCCAGTAGTATGGGACAATCGTTAAGTCAGCCCCAGCATTTT
CASSMGQSLSQPQHF
>TRBJ2-7|TRBV7-7|13|NA|NA
TGTGCCAGCAGCTTAGCGCCAGGCTACGAGCAGTACTTC
CASSLAPGYEQYF
>TRBJ2-7|TRBV29-1|15|NA|TRBD2
TGCAGCGTTGAACTCAGCGGGAGTCATTCCTACGAGCAGTACTTC
CSVELSGSHSYEQYF
>TRBJ2-3|TRBV5-1|15|NA|TRBD2
TGCGCCAGCAGCTTGGCCGGGACTAGCGGGAGTACGCAGTATTTT
CASSLAGTSGSTQYF
>TRBJ1-3|TRBV5-1|14|NA|NA
TGCGCCAGCAGCCTGGGGCTTGATGGAAACACCATATATTTT
CASSLGLDGNTIYF
>TRBJ2-2|TRBV5-6|16|NA|TRBD2
TGTGCCAGCAGGTTAGCGGGAGGGCCTCGAACCGGGGAGCTGTTTTTT
CASRLAGGPRTGELFF
>TRBJ2-7|TRBV9|15|NA|TRBD2
TGTGCCAGCAGCCTCGCGGGGACTAGCGGGAGTACAAAGTACTTC
CASSLAGTSGSTKYF
>TRBJ1-2|TRBV4-1|15|NA|TRBD1
TGCGCCAGCAGCCGCCGGGACAGGGGGCTGGATGGCTACACCTTC
CASSRRDRGLDGYTF
>TRBJ1-5|TRBV12-5|16|NA|TRBD1
TGTGCTAGTGGTCCGGGGACAGGGTTAGACAATCAGCCCCAGCATTTT
CASGPGTGLDNQPQHF
>TRBJ2-5|TRBV4-1|15|once|NA
TGCGCCAGCAGCCAAGATCCAGGAAACCAAGAGACCCAGTACTTC
CASSQDPGNQETQYF
>TRBJ2-3|TRBV5-5|14|NA|NA
TGTGCCAGCAGCCTCCTGCGGCGCACAGATACGCAGTATTTT
CASSLLRRTDTQYF
>TRBJ2-7|TRBV5-5|16|NA|TRBD2
TGTGCCAGCAGTTTCATGCTAGCGGGAGGGCCGTACGAGCAGTACTTC
CASSFMLAGGPYEQYF
>TRBJ1-1|TRBV6-1|14|NA|TRBD1
TGTGCCAGCAGTGCAGGGACAGTGAACACTGAAGCTTTCTTT
CASSAGTVNTEAFF
>TRBJ1-1|TRBV11-1|17|NA|NA
TGTGCCAGCAGCCGGACTGGCGGGCGGTTGGGCGACACTGAAGCTTTCTTT
CASSRTGGRLGDTEAFF
>TRBJ2-4|TRBV7-2|17|NA|NA
TGTGCCAGCAGCTTAGCTAACCCGTCTCGCGGCAAAAACATTCAGTACTTC
CASSLANPSRGKNIQYF
>TRBJ2-3|TRBV4-3|18|once|TRBD2
TGCGCCAGCAGCCAAGATCTGCTACTAGCGGGAAGCACAGATACGCAGTATTTT
CASSQDLLLAGSTDTQYF
>TRBJ1-4|TRBV6-5|15|NA|NA
TGTGCCAGCAGATCCTTGGGAGGGGTTAATGAAAAACTGTTTTTT
CASRSLGGVNEKLFF
>TRBJ1-1|TRBV9|14|NA|TRBD1
TGTGCCAGCTCGCCGGGGACAGGGGCTTCTGAAGCTTTCTTT
CASSPGTGASEAFF
>TRBJ1-1|TRBV7-9|14|NA|NA
TGTGCCAGCAGAAGGGACGGGGGGAACACTGAAGCTTTCTTT
CASRRDGGNTEAFF
>TRBJ2-1|TRBV5-1|17|NA|TRBD2
TGCGCCAGCAGCCCCGGCAGGAGGACTAGCGGATACAATGAGCAGTTCTTC
CASSPGRRTSGYNEQFF
>TRBJ2-7|TRBV27|15|NA|NA
TGTGCCAGCAGTGGCCGGGTGGCGGATACCTACGAGCAGTACTTC
CASSGRVADTYEQYF
>TRBJ2-7|TRBV18|14|NA|TRBD2
TGTGCCAGCTCACCAATGGGACTAGCCGACGAGCAGTACTTC
CASSPMGLADEQYF
>TRBJ2-1|TRBV28|14|NA|NA
TGTGCCAGCAGGGTAGGGAGCTCCTACAATGAGCAGTTCTTC
CASRVGSSYNEQFF
>TRBJ2-1|TRBV15|17|NA|TRBD2
TGTGCCACCAGCAGAGATTCGCCAGCGGGAGTCGTCAATGAGCAGTTCTTC
CATSRDSPAGVVNEQFF
>TRBJ2-7|TRBV30|13|NA|TRBD1
TGTGCCGTCCGGGACAGGGGTTCCTACGAGCAGTACTTC
CAVRDRGSYEQYF
>TRBJ2-1|TRBV5-1|15|NA|TRBD2
TGCGCCAGCACAAAGACTAGCGGGATTTCGTATGAGCAGTTCTTC
CASTKTSGISYEQFF
>TRBJ2-7|TRBV4-1|15|once|TRBD1
TGCGCCAGCAGCTTCCCCGGGACAGGGGTCTACGAGCAGTACTTC
CASSFPGTGVYEQYF
>TRBJ1-3|TRBV30|14|NA|NA
TGTGCCTGGAGTCGCAGCGGCTCTGGAAACACCATATATTTT
CAWSRSGSGNTIYF
>TRBJ2-7|TRBV5-1|13|NA|NA
TGCGCCAGCAGCTTGGGTCCTCTGCGGGAGCAGTACTTC
CASSLGPLREQYF